The clone carrying this TCR beta chain occurred once. The data stem from a study of blood T cells in healthy people across ages. Germline loops: CDR1 SGHTA, CDR2 FQGNSA. The CDR3 consists of 15 residues. A second PCR, run for about 6 to 12 cycles, used a sample-barcoded 5' primer plus a J-beta primer mix. TCRdb reprocessed the 5' RACE reads via MiXCR and lists one record per CDR3 protein. The sample lists about 680,000 distinct CDR3 sequences; approximately 50% were seen once. The chain employs TRBV7-2 and TRBJ2-1, with TRBD1 as a possible D gene (5 bases). The J call may be wrong; the DNA end is better matched by TRBJ2-7. The receptor was derived from a woman aged 55-69 years in good health. Sequencing was carried out using blood. The CDR3 region has the DNA TGTACCAGCAGCTTATATAGGGGCTCCTCCTACGAGCAGTACTTC. As protein: CTSSLYRGSSYEQYF.